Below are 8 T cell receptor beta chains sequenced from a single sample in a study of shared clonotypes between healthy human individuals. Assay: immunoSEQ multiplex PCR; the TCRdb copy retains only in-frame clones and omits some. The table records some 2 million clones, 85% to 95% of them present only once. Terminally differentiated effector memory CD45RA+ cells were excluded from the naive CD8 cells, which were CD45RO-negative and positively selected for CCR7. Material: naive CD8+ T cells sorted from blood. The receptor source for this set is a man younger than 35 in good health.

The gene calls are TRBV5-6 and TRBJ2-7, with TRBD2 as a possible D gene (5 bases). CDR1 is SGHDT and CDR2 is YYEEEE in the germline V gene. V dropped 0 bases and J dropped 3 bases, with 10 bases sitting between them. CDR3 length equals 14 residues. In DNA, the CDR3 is TGTGCCAGCAGCTTGGAAGGTAGCGTCTACGAGCAGTACTTC. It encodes CASSLEGSVYEQYF. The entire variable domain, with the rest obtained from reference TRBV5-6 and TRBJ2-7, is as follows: DAGVTQSPTHLIKTRGQQVTLRCSPKSGHDTVSWYQQALGQGPQFIFQYYEEEERQRGNFPDRFSGHQFPNYSSELNVNALLLGDSALYLCASSLEGSVYEQYFGPGTRLTVT.

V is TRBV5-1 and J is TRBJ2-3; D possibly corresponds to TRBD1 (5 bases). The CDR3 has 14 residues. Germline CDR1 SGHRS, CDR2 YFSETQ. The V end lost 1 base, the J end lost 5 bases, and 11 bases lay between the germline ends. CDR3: CASSLRGPKDTQYF. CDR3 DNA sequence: TGCGCCAGCAGCTTGAGGGGCCCAAAAGATACGCAGTATTTT.

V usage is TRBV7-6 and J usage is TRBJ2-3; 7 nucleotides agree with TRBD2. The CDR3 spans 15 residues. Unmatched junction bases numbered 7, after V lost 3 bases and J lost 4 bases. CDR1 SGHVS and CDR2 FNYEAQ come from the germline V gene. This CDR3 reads CASSLSGESADTQYF. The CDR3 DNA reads TGTGCCAGCAGCTTGAGCGGGGAAAGCGCAGATACGCAGTATTTT. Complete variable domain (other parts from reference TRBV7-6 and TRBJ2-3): GAGVSQSPRYKVTKRGQDVALRCDPISGHVSLYWYRQALGQGPEFLTYFNYEAQQDKSGLPNDRFSAERPEGSISTLTIQRTEQRDSAMYRCASSLSGESADTQYFGPGTRLTVL.

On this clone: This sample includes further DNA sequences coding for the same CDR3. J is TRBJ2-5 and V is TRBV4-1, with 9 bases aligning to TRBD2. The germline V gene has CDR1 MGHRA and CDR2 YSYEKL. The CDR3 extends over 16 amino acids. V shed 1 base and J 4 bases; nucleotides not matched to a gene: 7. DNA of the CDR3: TGCGCCAGCAGCCAAGGGTTAGCGGGGGACGGAGAGACCCAGTACTTC. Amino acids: CASSQGLAGDGETQYF.

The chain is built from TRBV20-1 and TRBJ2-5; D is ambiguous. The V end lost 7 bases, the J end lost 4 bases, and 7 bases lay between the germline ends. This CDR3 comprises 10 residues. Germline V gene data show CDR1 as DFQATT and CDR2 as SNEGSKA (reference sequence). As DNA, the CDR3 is TGCAGTGTAACACGAGAGACCCAGTACTTC. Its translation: CSVTRETQYF.

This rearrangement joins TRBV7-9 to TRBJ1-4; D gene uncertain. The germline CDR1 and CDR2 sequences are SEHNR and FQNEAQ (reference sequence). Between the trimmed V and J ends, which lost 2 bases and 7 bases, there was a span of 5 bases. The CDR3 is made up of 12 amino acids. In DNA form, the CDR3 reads TGTGCCAGCAGCTTATCCCCTGAAAAACTGTTTTTT. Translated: CASSLSPEKLFF. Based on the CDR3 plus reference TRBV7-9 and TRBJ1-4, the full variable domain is DTGVSQNPRHKITKRGQNVTFRCDPISEHNRLYWYRQTLGQGPEFLTYFQNEAQLEKSRLLSDRFSAERPKGSFSTLEIQRTEQGDSAMYLCASSLSPEKLFFGSGTQLSVL.

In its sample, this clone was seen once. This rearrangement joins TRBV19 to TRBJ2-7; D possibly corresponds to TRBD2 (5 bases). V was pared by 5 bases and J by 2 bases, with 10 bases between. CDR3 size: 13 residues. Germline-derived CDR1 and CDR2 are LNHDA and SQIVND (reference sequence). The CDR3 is CASSADLTYEQYF. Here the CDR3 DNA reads TGTGCCAGTAGTGCGGACTTGACCTACGAGCAGTACTTC.

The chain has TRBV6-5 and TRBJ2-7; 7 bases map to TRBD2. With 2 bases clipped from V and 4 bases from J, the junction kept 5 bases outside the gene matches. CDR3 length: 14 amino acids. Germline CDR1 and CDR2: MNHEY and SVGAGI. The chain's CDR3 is CASSYGEGHYEQYF. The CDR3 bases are TGTGCCAGCAGTTACGGGGAGGGGCATTACGAGCAGTACTTC.